This T cell receptor beta chain was sequenced in a study of control samples from healthy donors and cancer patients. Profiled with immunoSEQ multiplex PCR; TCRdb holds only in-frame clones, not every one. The profile shows roughly 100,000 clones, approximately 90% of them singletons. Germline V gene sequence: CDR1 SGHRS, CDR2 YFSETQ. V lost 2 bases to trimming and J lost 4 bases, with 9 bases between them. The CDR3 extends over 13 amino acids. The chain has TRBV5-1 and TRBJ1-2, with D maybe TRBD1 (6 bases). The receptor was isolated from a man aged 55 to 70 with lung cancer. Sequencing was performed on PBMCs. The CDR3 loop is CASSFGGFYGYTF. CDR3 coding DNA: TGCGCCAGCAGCTTCGGGGGCTTCTATGGCTACACCTTC.